This note documents a single TCR beta chain sequence. The data were obtained in a study of blood T cell repertoires in COVID-19. About the research overall: Sites in the United States, Italy and Spain provided acute and convalescent COVID-19 samples.

The CDR3 totals 14 residues. Germline V gene lookup returns CDR1 LNHDA and CDR2 SQIVND (reference sequence). Cohort assignment relied on participant-reported clinical history. The method was immunoSEQ multiplex PCR; TCRdb's version includes in-frame clones alone and lacks a portion of them. The sample holds around 220,000 clones; around 88% are singletons and the top ten take over 12%. The sequence derives from a woman in her forties or fifties with acute COVID-19. What was sequenced was PBMCs or T cells enriched from blood (not recorded which). V and J are TRBV19 and TRBJ2-7; TRBD1 agrees at 9 bases. The CDR3 is CATRRTGAVDEQYF. The CDR3 coding sequence is TGTGCAACCAGGCGGACAGGGGCTGTAGACGAGCAGTACTTC.